Below are 22 T cell receptor beta chains sequenced from a single sample in a study of shared clonotypes between healthy human individuals (dated by TCRdb to the early 2020s). CD8 naive samples were obtained by positive selection for CCR7 among CD45RO-negative cells, yielding a CD45RA+CCR7+ population from which TemRA cells were excluded. The method was the immunoSEQ multiplex PCR assay. TCRdb carries this immuneACCESS record with in-frame sequences only. Its versions omit some clonotypes, under half of them owing to an unresolved V gene in the studies checked, with the rest unexplained. For this sample the table gives more than 2 million clones, of which 80% to 95% were detected only once. The biggest ten clones account for around 1.8% of the sample. The specimen sequenced was naive CD8+ T cells from PBMCs. The sample's cell subset or site label, decoded: CD45RA+CCR7+. Receptors originate from a man aged 18 to 29 in good health. Some clones in this sample may be carry-over from other donors' samples.

The chain employs TRBV7-6 and TRBJ2-2; 7 bases are shared with TRBD2. Germline CDR1 and CDR2: SGHVS and FNYEAQ. V was clipped by 5 bases and J by 7 bases; unmatched bases: 4. The CDR3 loop spans 13 amino acids. The CDR3 region is CASSPGRDGELFF. Here the CDR3 DNA reads TGTGCCAGCAGCCCTGGGAGGGACGGGGAGCTGTTTTTT.

The V gene is TRBV7-9, the J gene TRBJ2-1, with 12 nucleotides matching TRBD2. Germline-derived CDR1 and CDR2 are SEHNR and FQNEAQ (reference sequence). This CDR3 spans 18 amino acids. The junction had 13 bases not matched to a gene; V was cut back by 2 bases and J by 8 bases. CDR3 nucleotides: TGTGCCAGCAGCTTACTAGCGGGAGGGCCCTTATCGTTCGATGAGCAGTTCTTC. Its translation is CASSLLAGGPLSFDEQFF.

This chain connects TRBV19 to TRBJ2-2; D call uncertain. CDR3 size: 13 residues. Trimming removed 3 bases at V and 4 bases at J, with 6 bases between. Germline V lookup: CDR1 LNHDA, CDR2 SQIVND (reference sequence). The CDR3 protein is CASSIPATGELFF. CDR3 DNA sequence: TGTGCCAGTAGTATTCCAGCCACCGGGGAGCTGTTTTTT.

The rearrangement joins TRBV28 to TRBJ1-3, with D perhaps TRBD1 (6 bases). CDR3 length equals 14 residues. Per germline, CDR1 MDHEN and CDR2 SYDVKM. Trimming removed 7 bases at V and 2 bases at J, with 12 bases between. The CDR3 sequence is CASTWGGPGNTIYF. The CDR3 DNA follows: TGTGCCAGCACCTGGGGGGGGCCTGGAAACACCATATATTTT.

The CDR3 DNA sequence: TGTGCCAGCAGCTCTTGGGTGGGAGGGCTCACAGATACGCAGTATTTT. Protein product: CASSSWVGGLTDTQYF. V usage is TRBV7-9 and J usage is TRBJ2-3; TRBD2 matches 7 bases. This CDR3 is built from 16 residues. V gave up 4 bases and J gave up 2 bases; unmatched junction bases: 9. Germline V gene data show CDR1 as SEHNR and CDR2 as FQNEAQ (reference sequence).

The chain is built from TRBV5-1 and TRBJ1-2; 10 nucleotides align to TRBD1. The V gene's germline CDR1 is SGHRS and CDR2 YFSETQ. CDR3 length: 15 amino acids. Trimming at V came to 0 bases and at J to 8 bases, leaving 7 bases not matched to a gene. The CDR3 loop is CASSLAGQGRGGYTF. The CDR3 DNA is TGCGCCAGCAGCTTGGCGGGACAGGGGCGCGGGGGCTACACCTTC.

This clone was recorded a few times. The chain joins TRBV13 to TRBJ1-1, with D unclear. V gave up 6 bases and J gave up 3 bases, with 17 bases separating them. Germline V gene data show CDR1 as PRHDT and CDR2 as FYEKMQ (reference sequence). The CDR3 contains 15 residues. Here the CDR3 reads CASSSTEDGYTEAFF. The DNA of the CDR3 is TGTGCCAGCAGTTCTACCGAGGATGGTTACACTGAAGCTTTCTTT.

The V gene is TRBV7-9, the J gene TRBJ2-1, with TRBD2 matching over 8 bases. J lost 3 bases, V lost 8 bases, and 9 bases had no gene match. This CDR3 is built from 15 residues. Per germline, CDR1 SEHNR and CDR2 FQNEAQ (reference sequence). The CDR3 nucleotides read TGTGCCAGCTGGGGGGGAGCGGGAGTCTACAATGAGCAGTTCTTC. It specifies CASWGGAGVYNEQFF.

The rearrangement uses TRBV27 and TRBJ2-7; the D is unclear. The CDR3 is 14 amino acids. CDR1 MNHEY and CDR2 SMNVEV come from the germline V gene (reference sequence). Trimming removed 3 bases at V and 5 bases at J, with 14 bases between. In DNA form, the CDR3 reads TGTGCCAGCAGTTTTAGGCCGTTCCCCCACGAGCAGTACTTC. It yields the protein CASSFRPFPHEQYF.

V is TRBV27 and J is TRBJ2-3, with unresolved D. The germline V and J ends were trimmed by 7 bases and 0 bases, with 17 bases remaining between them. Germline CDR1 and CDR2: MNHEY and SMNVEV (reference sequence). The CDR3 length is 16 residues. CDR3 protein: CASTPAPALSTDTQYF. CDR3 in DNA: TGTGCCAGCACCCCGGCCCCCGCGTTAAGCACAGATACGCAGTATTTT.

The V gene is TRBV27, the J gene TRBJ2-2; D perhaps matches TRBD1 (5 bases). Germline assignment: CDR1 MNHEY and CDR2 SMNVEV (reference sequence). Trimming cost V 3 bases and J 0 bases, with 11 bases left between them. This CDR3 contains 16 residues. CDR3 protein: CASSLRDSANTGELFF. The CDR3 DNA reads TGTGCCAGCAGTTTGCGTGACAGCGCGAACACCGGGGAGCTGTTTTTT.

The rearrangement links TRBV30 to TRBJ2-1; the match to TRBD2 covers 13 bases. The ends lost 5 bases at V and 3 bases at J; junction bases unmatched: 16. This CDR3 is 19 amino acids long. Germline V gene sequence: CDR1 GTSNPN, CDR2 SVGIG (reference sequence). As DNA, the CDR3 is TGTGCCTGGGCCGGTGGGACTAGCGGGATTCGATTCAACTACAATGAGCAGTTCTTC. It yields the protein CAWAGGTSGIRFNYNEQFF.

This clone has just one count. The genes are TRBV7-9 and TRBJ2-7; D uncertain. The CDR3 totals 13 residues. Trimming stripped 6 bases from V and 2 bases from J, with 11 bases between. From germline, CDR1 is SEHNR and CDR2 FQNEAQ (reference sequence). In nucleotides, the CDR3 is TGTGCCAGCAGTGCCCAGGTGACCTACGAGCAGTACTTC. Protein product: CASSAQVTYEQYF.

This clone has just a few counts. The chain has TRBV9 and TRBJ1-4, with unresolved D. The CDR3 has 13 amino acids. Germline V gives CDR1 SGDLS, CDR2 YYNGEE. Trimming left V 3 bases short and J 2 bases short, with 5 bases between. CDR3 sequence: CASSDRTNEKLFF. The CDR3 DNA sequence: TGTGCCAGCAGCGACCGGACTAATGAAAAACTGTTTTTT.

V gene TRBV1 combines with J gene TRBJ2-3; TRBD2, as called in the table, went unchecked against the DNA. TRBV1 corresponds to a pseudogene. The CDR3 is 14 residues long. The CDR3 DNA reads TGCACCAGCACCTCCCGGAGGGGCACAGATACGCAGTATTTT. It specifies CTSTSRRGTDTQYF.

The chain combines TRBV7-8 with TRBJ2-7, with TRBD2 identical over 10 bases. From germline, CDR1 is SGHVS and CDR2 FQNEAQ. The CDR3 spans 16 residues. Germline trimming cut 2 bases from V and 4 bases from J; bases unmatched to any gene: 8. The CDR3 region is CASSLPDQREGYEQYF. The CDR3 bases are TGTGCCAGCAGCTTACCTGACCAGCGGGAGGGGTACGAGCAGTACTTC.

This sequence joins TRBV13 and TRBJ1-1; no reliable D call. The V end lost 1 base, the J end lost 4 bases, and 10 bases lay between the germline ends. In germline, CDR1 is PRHDT, CDR2 FYEKMQ (reference sequence). CDR3 length equals 14 residues. Here the CDR3 DNA reads TGTGCCAGCAGCTTAGTCTCCTTGGGCACTGAAGCTTTCTTT. It codes for CASSLVSLGTEAFF.

The V call is TRBV28, the J call TRBJ1-2; weak D call: TRBD1 (5 bases). CDR3 length: 17 residues. CDR1 and CDR2 (germline): MDHEN, SYDVKM. The V end lost 5 bases, the J end lost 1 base, and 20 bases lay between the germline ends. This CDR3 reads CASSHNGEDNVNYGYTF. As DNA, the CDR3 is TGTGCCAGCAGTCACAACGGAGAGGACAACGTTAACTATGGCTACACCTTC.

The chain employs TRBV9 and TRBJ2-3, with 10 bases aligning to TRBD2. Germline V gene data show CDR1 as SGDLS and CDR2 as YYNGEE. The CDR3 consists of 15 residues. V lost 0 bases, J lost 4 bases, and 2 bases stayed unmatched. CDR3 nucleotide sequence: TGTGCCAGCAGCGTAGCTAGCGGGAGCGCAGATACGCAGTATTTT. Translated: CASSVASGSADTQYF.

The chain carries TRBV19 and TRBJ1-2; D is possibly TRBD1 (6 bases). This CDR3 comprises 13 residues. V lost 4 bases and J 8 bases, leaving 14 bases between the germline ends. The germline gives CDR1 LNHDA, CDR2 SQIVND (reference sequence). The DNA of the CDR3 is TGTGCCAGTAGTAACAGGGAGGTAGAGGGCTACACCTTC. Protein product: CASSNREVEGYTF.

A single count supports this clone. Other DNA sequences of this sample code for an identical CDR3. The rearrangement links TRBV5-1 to TRBJ2-7; 7 bases line up with TRBD2. Per the germline V gene, CDR1 is SGHRS and CDR2 is YFSETQ. Germline trimming cut 4 bases from V and 4 bases from J; bases unmatched to any gene: 8. The CDR3 extends over 14 amino acids. CDR3 DNA: TGCGCCAGCAGCCTTGCTAGCGGATTGTACGAGCAGTACTTC. Its translation is CASSLASGLYEQYF. The full variable domain, with the rest looked up from reference TRBV5-1 and TRBJ2-7, is KAGVTQTPRYLIKTRGQQVTLSCSPISGHRSVSWYQQTPGQGLQFLFEYFSETQRNKGNFPGRFSGRQFSNSRSEMNVSTLELGDSALYLCASSLASGLYEQYFGPGTRLTVT.

The rearrangement joins TRBV9 to TRBJ1-3; 8 bases fit TRBD1. Germline V gene data show CDR1 as SGDLS and CDR2 as YYNGEE. The CDR3 sequence is 17 residues long. V was clipped by 4 bases and J by 8 bases; unmatched bases: 17. The CDR3, as DNA: TGTGCCAGCAGCCCAGCCTCCGACAGGGGCCGTATCCACACCATATATTTT. Amino acid sequence: CASSPASDRGRIHTIYF.